The entry that follows covers one T cell receptor beta chain sequence. Only in-frame clones appear in the TCRdb table, and some are missing; sequencing was by immunoSEQ multiplex PCR. The sample carries approximately 100,000 clones, 70% to 90% recorded once. The CDR3 is 15 amino acids. Losses at the gene ends were 4 bases for V and 6 bases for J; bases not matched to a gene: 6. Germline CDR1 WSHSY, CDR2 SAAADI. The data originate from a study of blood T cell repertoires in COVID-19. V gene TRBV10-2 combines with J gene TRBJ2-2; 9 nucleotides align to TRBD1. The sequenced sample was peripheral blood. The source of this sequence is a man in his fifties or sixties in a cohort sampled during active COVID-19. This chain's CDR3 is CASSGTGEIPGELFF. The CDR3 DNA is TGCGCCAGCAGTGGGACAGGGGAAATCCCCGGGGAGCTGTTTTTT.